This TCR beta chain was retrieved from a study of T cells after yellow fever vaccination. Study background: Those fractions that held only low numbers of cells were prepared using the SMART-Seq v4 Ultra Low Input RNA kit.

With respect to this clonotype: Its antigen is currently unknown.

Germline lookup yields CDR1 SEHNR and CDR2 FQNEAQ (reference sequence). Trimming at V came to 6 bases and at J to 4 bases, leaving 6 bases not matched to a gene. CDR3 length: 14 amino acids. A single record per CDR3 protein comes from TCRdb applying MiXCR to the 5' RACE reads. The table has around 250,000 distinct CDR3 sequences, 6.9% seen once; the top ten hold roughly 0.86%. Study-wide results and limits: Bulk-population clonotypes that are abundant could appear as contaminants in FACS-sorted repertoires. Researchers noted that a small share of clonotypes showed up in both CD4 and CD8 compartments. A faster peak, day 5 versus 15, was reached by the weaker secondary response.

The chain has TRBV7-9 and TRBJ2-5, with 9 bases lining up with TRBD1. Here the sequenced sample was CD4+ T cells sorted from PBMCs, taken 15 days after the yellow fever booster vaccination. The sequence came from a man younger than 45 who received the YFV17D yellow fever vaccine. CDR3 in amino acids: CASRTGQGGETQYF. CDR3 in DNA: TGTGCCAGCAGGACGGGACAGGGAGGAGAGACCCAGTACTTC.